Shown below are 13 T cell receptor beta chains from a single sample sequenced in a study of beta chain features in type 1 diabetes. General observations from the study: In every one of the four CD4+ subsets, TCRB CDR3s were moderately but significantly shorter in Type 1 diabetes patients.

cDNA synthesis used the whole RNA isolate, giving expressed TCRB sequences. Produced via immunoSEQ multiplex PCR; TCRdb's table is partial and in-frame only. The sample carries about 240,000 clones, roughly 13% recorded once. For these TCRs, the target antigens are not known. The sequenced sample consisted of naive CD4+ T cells from blood. These receptors all come from a young man with type 1 diabetes.

This chain joins TRBV2 and TRBJ2-7, with D unresolved. The germline gives CDR1 SNHLY, CDR2 FYNNEI. V lost 2 bases to trimming and J lost 5 bases, with 13 bases between them. This CDR3 region has 14 residues. The CDR3 loop is CASSEMQVKDEQYF. The DNA of the CDR3 is TGTGCCAGCAGTGAAATGCAGGTAAAGGACGAGCAGTACTTC. Using reference TRBV2 and TRBJ2-7 for the parts outside the CDR3, the full variable domain is EPEVTQTPSHQVTQMGQEVILRCVPISNHLYFYWYRQILGQKVEFLVSFYNNEISEKSEIFDDQFSVERPDGSNFTLKIRSTKLEDSAMYFCASSEMQVKDEQYFGPGTRLTVT.

The chain links TRBV7-9 to TRBJ1-1, with D unclear. Germline V gene data show CDR1 as SEHNR and CDR2 as FQNEAQ (reference sequence). The CDR3 covers 15 residues. Trimming pared 6 bases from V and 1 base from J, leaving 15 bases between. CDR3 amino acids: CASRSGGQPNTEAFF. DNA of the CDR3: TGTGCCAGCAGATCCGGTGGGCAGCCGAACACTGAAGCTTTCTTT.

The CDR3 nucleotides read TGTGCCAGCAGCAGAACAGGGGTAGGGGACACTGAAGCTTTCTTT. Amino acid sequence: CASSRTGVGDTEAFF. The chain carries TRBV5-4 and TRBJ1-1; 7 bases match TRBD1. CDR1 and CDR2 (germline): SGHNT, YYREEE (reference sequence). V shed 4 bases, J shed 3 bases, and the junction held 9 bases outside the gene matches. This CDR3 has 15 amino acids.

This clone turned up a few times. The chain combines TRBV27 with TRBJ1-1; 8 bases align to TRBD1. Trimming cost V 6 bases and J 4 bases; bases outside gene matches: 13. The germline V gene encodes CDR1 MNHEY and CDR2 SMNVEV (reference sequence). CDR3 size: 16 residues. CDR3 bases: TGTGCCAGCAGCCCACGGACAGGGACAGTGAGCACTGAAGCTTTCTTT. This translates into CASSPRTGTVSTEAFF.

This rearrangement joins TRBV2 to TRBJ2-4, with D possibly being TRBD1 (5 bases). Trimming shortened V by 6 bases and J by 4 bases, and 7 bases separated the two germline ends. Germline V CDR1 and CDR2: SNHLY, FYNNEI. CDR3 length equals 12 residues. CDR3 DNA: TGTGCCAGCAGGACAGAAAAAAACATTCAGTACTTC. This sequence encodes CASRTEKNIQYF.

This clone has just a few counts. The J gene is TRBJ2-1, the V gene TRBV7-9; TRBD2 aligns across 8 bases. Per the germline V gene, CDR1 is SEHNR and CDR2 is FQNEAQ (reference sequence). The CDR3 is made up of 16 amino acids. V shed 5 bases, J shed 2 bases, and the junction held 8 bases outside the gene matches. The CDR3 sequence: CASSPLSGSAYNEQFF. In DNA form, the CDR3 reads TGTGCCAGCAGCCCCTTGAGCGGGAGTGCCTACAATGAGCAGTTCTTC.

This chain links TRBV7-2 with TRBJ1-2; D gene uncertain. With 1 base removed from V and 0 bases from J, the gap between germline ends came to 9 bases. The germline CDR1 and CDR2 sequences are SGHTA and FQGNSA. The CDR3 runs to 15 residues. CDR3 residues: CASSLGSTANYGYTF. CDR3 coding DNA: TGTGCCAGCAGCTTAGGGTCCACAGCTAACTATGGCTACACCTTC.

This clone was observed a handful of times. The chain uses TRBV7-2 and TRBJ2-7; 7 positions match TRBD1. The V and J ends lost 5 bases and 5 bases, in that order; junction bases with no gene match: 9. The germline gives CDR1 SGHTA, CDR2 FQGNSA. The CDR3 spans 14 residues. In DNA, the CDR3 is TGTGCCAGCAGCACGGGACAGACGGTAGACGAGCAGTACTTC. This encodes CASSTGQTVDEQYF.

The gene calls are TRBV7-6 and TRBJ1-1; 7 positions match TRBD1. J lost 4 bases, V lost 6 bases, and 5 bases had no gene match. Germline V gives CDR1 SGHVS, CDR2 FNYEAQ. The CDR3 contains 13 residues. The CDR3: CASRRAGGTEAFF. The CDR3 DNA reads as TGTGCCAGCAGACGAGCAGGGGGCACTGAAGCTTTCTTT.

J is TRBJ2-7 and V is TRBV18, with D unclear. The CDR3 contains 14 residues. Looked up from germline, CDR1 is KGHSH and CDR2 is LQKENI. V was trimmed by 3 bases and J by 1 base, leaving 10 bases between them. The CDR3 nucleotides read TGTGCCAGCTCACCCAGGTCAGAGTCCTACGAGCAGTACTTC. It codes for CASSPRSESYEQYF.

This clone showed up just a few times. V gene TRBV30 combines with J gene TRBJ2-3; TRBD2 matches at 12 bases. This CDR3 region has 15 residues. The ends lost 1 base at V and 2 bases at J; junction bases unmatched: 1. Germline CDR1 GTSNPN, CDR2 SVGIG (reference sequence). The CDR3 sequence is CAWSGTSGNTDTQYF. CDR3 nucleotide sequence: TGTGCCTGGAGTGGGACTAGCGGGAACACAGATACGCAGTATTTT.

The chain is built from TRBV7-9 and TRBJ2-1; D remains ambiguous. Germline V gene lookup returns CDR1 SEHNR and CDR2 FQNEAQ (reference sequence). CDR3 length: 13 residues. V lost 1 base, J lost 6 bases, and 7 bases lay in between. The CDR3 here is CASSLGWPNEQFF. The CDR3 DNA is TGTGCCAGCAGCTTAGGGTGGCCCAATGAGCAGTTCTTC.

The chain couples TRBV4-2 to TRBJ1-5; a weak D match, TRBD1 (6 bases). Germline V gene sequence: CDR1 LGHNA, CDR2 YNFKEQ. Trimming cost V 4 bases and J 1 base, with 23 bases left between them. This CDR3 comprises 19 residues. The CDR3 DNA reads as TGTGCCAGCAGCCCCCGATTTGGGGGGGCCGGGGGGAGCAATCAGCCCCAGCATTTT. It yields the protein CASSPRFGGAGGSNQPQHF.